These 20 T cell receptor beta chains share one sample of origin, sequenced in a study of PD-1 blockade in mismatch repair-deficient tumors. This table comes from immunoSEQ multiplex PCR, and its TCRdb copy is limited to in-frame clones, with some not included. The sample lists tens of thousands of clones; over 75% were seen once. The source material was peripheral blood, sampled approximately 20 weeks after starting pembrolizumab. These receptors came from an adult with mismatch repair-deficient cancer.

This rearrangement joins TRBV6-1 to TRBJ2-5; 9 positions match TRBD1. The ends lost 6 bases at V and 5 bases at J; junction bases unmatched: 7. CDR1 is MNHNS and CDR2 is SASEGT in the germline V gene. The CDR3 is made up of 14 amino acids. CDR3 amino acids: CASSGTGFRETQYF. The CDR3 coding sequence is TGTGCCAGCAGCGGGACAGGGTTCCGGGAGACCCAGTACTTC.

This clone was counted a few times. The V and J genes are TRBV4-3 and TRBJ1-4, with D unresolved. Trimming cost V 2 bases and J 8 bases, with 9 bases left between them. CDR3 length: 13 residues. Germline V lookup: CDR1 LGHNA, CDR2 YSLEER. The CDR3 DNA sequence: TGCGCCAGCAGCCAAAACAACGAAGAAAAACTGTTTTTT. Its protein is CASSQNNEEKLFF.

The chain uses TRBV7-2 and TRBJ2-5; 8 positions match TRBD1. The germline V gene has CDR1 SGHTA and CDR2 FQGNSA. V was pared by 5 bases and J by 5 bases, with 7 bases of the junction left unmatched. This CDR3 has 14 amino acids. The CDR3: CASSISGQAETQYF. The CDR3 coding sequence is TGTGCCAGCAGCATCTCGGGACAGGCGGAGACCCAGTACTTC.

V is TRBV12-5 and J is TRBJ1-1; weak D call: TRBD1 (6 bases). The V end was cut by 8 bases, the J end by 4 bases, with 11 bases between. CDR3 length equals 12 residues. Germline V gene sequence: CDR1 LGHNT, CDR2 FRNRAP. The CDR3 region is CASRGGGTEAFF. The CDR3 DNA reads TGTGCTAGTCGAGGAGGGGGCACTGAAGCTTTCTTT.

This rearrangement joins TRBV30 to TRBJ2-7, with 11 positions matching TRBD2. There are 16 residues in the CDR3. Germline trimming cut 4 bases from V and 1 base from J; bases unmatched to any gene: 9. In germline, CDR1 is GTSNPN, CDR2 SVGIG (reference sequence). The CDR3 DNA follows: TGTGCCTGGAACCGGAGGGGACTAGCGGATTCCTACGAGCAGTACTTC. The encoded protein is CAWNRRGLADSYEQYF.

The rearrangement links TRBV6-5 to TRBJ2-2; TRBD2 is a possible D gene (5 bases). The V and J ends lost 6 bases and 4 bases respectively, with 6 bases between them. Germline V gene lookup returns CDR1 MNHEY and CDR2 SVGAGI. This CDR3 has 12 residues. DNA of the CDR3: TGTGCCAGCAGCGGAGGCACCGGGGAGCTGTTTTTT. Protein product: CASSGGTGELFF.

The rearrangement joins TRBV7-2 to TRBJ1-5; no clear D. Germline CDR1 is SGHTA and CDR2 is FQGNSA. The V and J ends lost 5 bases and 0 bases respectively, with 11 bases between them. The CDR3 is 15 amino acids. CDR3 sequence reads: CASSLLGLSNQPQHF. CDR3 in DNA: TGTGCCAGCAGCCTTCTAGGTCTTAGCAATCAGCCCCAGCATTTT. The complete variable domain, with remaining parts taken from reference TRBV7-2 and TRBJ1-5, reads GAGVSQSPSNKVTEKGKDVELRCDPISGHTALYWYRQSLGQGLEFLIYFQGNSAPDKSGLPSDRFSAERTGGSVSTLTIQRTQQEDSAVYLCASSLLGLSNQPQHFGDGTRLSIL.

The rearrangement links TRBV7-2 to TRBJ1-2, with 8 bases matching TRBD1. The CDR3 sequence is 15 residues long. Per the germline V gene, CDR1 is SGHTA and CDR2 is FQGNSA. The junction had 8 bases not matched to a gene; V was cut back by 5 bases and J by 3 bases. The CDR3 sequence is CASSPRTGMDYGYTF. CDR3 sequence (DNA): TGTGCCAGCAGCCCCCGGACAGGGATGGACTATGGCTACACCTTC.

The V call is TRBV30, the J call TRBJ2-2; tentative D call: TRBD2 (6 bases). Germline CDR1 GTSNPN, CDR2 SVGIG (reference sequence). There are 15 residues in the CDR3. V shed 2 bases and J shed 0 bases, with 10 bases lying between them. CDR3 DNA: TGTGCCTGGAGTCTGGGCGGGACGAACACCGGGGAGCTGTTTTTT. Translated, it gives CAWSLGGTNTGELFF.

CDR3 in DNA: TGCGCCAGCAGCAGGGGGACAGGGGTAACTGAAGCTTTCTTT. Translating it yields CASSRGTGVTEAFF. The V gene is TRBV5-1, the J gene TRBJ1-1; 10 nucleotides match TRBD1. The CDR3 covers 14 residues. CDR1 is SGHRS and CDR2 is YFSETQ in the germline V gene. After removal of 4 bases from V and 5 bases from J, the junction contained 5 bases not matched to a gene.

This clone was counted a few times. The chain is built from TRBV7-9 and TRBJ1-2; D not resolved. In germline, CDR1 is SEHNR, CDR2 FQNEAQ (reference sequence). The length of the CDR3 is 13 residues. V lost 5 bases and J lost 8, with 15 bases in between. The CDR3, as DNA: TGTGCCAGCAGCCCTAGGTCGGCGGCGGGCTACACCTTC. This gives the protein CASSPRSAAGYTF. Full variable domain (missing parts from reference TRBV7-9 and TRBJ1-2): DTGVSQNPRHKITKRGQNVTFRCDPISEHNRLYWYRQTLGQGPEFLTYFQNEAQLEKSRLLSDRFSAERPKGSFSTLEIQRTEQGDSAMYLCASSPRSAAGYTFGSGTRLTVV.

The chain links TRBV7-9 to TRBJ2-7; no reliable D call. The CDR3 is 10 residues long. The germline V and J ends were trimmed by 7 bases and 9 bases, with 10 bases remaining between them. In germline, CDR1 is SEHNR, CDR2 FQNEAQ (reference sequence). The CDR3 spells CASNLDGQYF. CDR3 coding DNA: TGTGCCAGCAACCTGGACGGGCAGTACTTC.

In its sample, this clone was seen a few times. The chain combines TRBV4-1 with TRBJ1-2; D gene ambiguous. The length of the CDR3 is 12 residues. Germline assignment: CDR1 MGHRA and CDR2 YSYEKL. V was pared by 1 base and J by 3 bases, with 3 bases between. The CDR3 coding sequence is TGCGCCAGCAGCCAAGGGGACTATGGCTACACCTTC. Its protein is CASSQGDYGYTF.

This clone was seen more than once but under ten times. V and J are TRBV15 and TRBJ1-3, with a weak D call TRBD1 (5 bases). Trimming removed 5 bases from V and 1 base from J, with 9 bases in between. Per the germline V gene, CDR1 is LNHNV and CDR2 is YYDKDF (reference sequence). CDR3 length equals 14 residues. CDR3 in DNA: TGTGCCACCAGCCCTGGGGGATCTGGAAACACCATATATTTT. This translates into CATSPGGSGNTIYF.

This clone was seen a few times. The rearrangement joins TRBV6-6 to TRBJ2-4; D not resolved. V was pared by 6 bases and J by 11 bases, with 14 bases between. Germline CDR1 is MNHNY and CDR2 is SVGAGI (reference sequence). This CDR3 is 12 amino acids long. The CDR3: CASSSPRVVQYF. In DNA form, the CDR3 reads TGTGCCAGCAGCTCCCCCCGGGTGGTTCAGTACTTC.

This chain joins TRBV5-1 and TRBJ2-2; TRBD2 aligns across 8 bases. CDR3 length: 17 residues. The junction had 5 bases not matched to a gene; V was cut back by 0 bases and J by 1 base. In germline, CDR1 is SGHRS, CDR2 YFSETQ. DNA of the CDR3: TGCGCCAGCAGCTTGGATTCCGCGGGAGGGAACACCGGGGAGCTGTTTTTT. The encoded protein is CASSLDSAGGNTGELFF.

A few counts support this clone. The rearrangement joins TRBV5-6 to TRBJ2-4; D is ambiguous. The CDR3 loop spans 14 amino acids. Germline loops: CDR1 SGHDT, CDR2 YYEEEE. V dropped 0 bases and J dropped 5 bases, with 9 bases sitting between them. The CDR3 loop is CASSLGQKQNIQYF. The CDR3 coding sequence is TGTGCCAGCAGCTTGGGCCAGAAGCAAAACATTCAGTACTTC.

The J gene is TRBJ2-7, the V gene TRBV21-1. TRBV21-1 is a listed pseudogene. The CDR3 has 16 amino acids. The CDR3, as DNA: TGTGCCAGCAGCTCGCCCCTGGCCAGGAGCTCCTACGAGCAGTACTTC. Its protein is CASSSPLARSSYEQYF.

The CDR3 sequence is CASSYLRGQGNTEAFF. In DNA form, the CDR3 reads TGTGCCAGCAGTTACCTCCGGGGACAGGGGAACACTGAAGCTTTCTTT. The V gene is TRBV6-6, the J gene TRBJ1-1; 9 positions agree with TRBD1. Germline-derived CDR1 and CDR2 are MNHNY and SVGAGI (reference sequence). The CDR3 contains 16 residues. V lost 2 bases, J lost 1 base, and 5 bases stayed unmatched.

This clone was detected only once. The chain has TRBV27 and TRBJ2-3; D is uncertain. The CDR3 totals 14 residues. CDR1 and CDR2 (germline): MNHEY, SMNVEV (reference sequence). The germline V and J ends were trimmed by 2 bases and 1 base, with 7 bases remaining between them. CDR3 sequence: CASSLGLGTDTQYF. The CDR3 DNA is TGTGCCAGCAGTTTAGGGTTGGGCACAGATACGCAGTATTTT.